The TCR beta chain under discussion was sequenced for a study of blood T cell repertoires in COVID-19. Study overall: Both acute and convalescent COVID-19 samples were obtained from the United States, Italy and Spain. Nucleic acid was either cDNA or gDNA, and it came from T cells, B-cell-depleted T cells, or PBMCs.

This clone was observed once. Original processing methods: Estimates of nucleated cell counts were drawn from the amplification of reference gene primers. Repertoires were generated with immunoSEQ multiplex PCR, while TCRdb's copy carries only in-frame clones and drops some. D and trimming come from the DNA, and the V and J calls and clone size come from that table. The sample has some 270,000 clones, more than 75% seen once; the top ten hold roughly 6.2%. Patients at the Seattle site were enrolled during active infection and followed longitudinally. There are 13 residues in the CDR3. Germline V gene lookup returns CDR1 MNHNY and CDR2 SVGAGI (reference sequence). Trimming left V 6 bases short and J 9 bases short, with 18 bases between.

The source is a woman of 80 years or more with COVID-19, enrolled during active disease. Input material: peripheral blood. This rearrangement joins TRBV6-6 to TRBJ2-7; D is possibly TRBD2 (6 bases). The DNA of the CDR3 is TGTGCCAGCAGCCACGAAAACAACGGGAGGCAGTACGTC. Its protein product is CASSHENNGRQYV.